Described below is a single T cell receptor beta chain sequence and its context. These data come from a study of OX40 agonist ivuxolimab in advanced cancers. Assay: immunoSEQ multiplex PCR; the TCRdb copy retains only in-frame clones and omits some. The sample records over 95,000 clones, 90% to 95% being singletons. This CDR3 contains 17 residues. Germline CDR1 reads SGHRS; CDR2 reads YFSETQ. The trim removed 4 bases at V and 1 base at J, leaving 12 bases unmatched. This sequence joins TRBV5-1 and TRBJ2-7, with TRBD2 identical over 9 bases. The sequencing here drew on CD4+ or CD8+ T cells sorted from blood, taken in a trial of the OX40 agonist ivuxolimab. This TCR was sampled from an adult with an advanced solid tumor such as melanoma, head and neck, liver or kidney cancer. CDR3 in amino acids: CASSRGRVAGDSYEQYF. Written as DNA, the CDR3 is TGCGCCAGCAGCCGGGGGAGGGTAGCGGGAGATTCCTACGAGCAGTACTTC.